The rows below give T cell receptor beta chains drawn from one sample of a study of CD8+CD57+ T cells in acquired aplastic anemia. TCRdb analysed the reads with MiXCR anew, one entry per CDR3 protein. This repertoire shows 400,000 to 500,000 distinct CDR3 sequences, roughly 64% found once; its top ten account for 4%. The specimen was sorted CD4+, CD8+, or CD8+CD57+ T cells (not recorded which) from PBMCs. The receptor source for this set is a human donor in good health, serving as a control. CDR3s include the opening cysteine and the closing phenylalanine or tryptophan. The D gene is left open where the match is weak. Clone size is not always given. Where it is, it says once, few, many or a class for expanded clones.

CDR3 DNA,CDR3 protein,J gene,V gene,clone size,D gene
TGTGCCAGTAGTCCGGGACAGGGACAAGATACGCAGTATTTT,CASSPGQGQDTQYF,TRBJ2-3,TRBV19,-,TRBD1
TGTGCCAGCAGGAACACAGGGGGCAATGAGCAGTTCTTC,CASRNTGGNEQFF,TRBJ2-1,TRBV7-2,few,TRBD1
TGTGCCAGCAGCTTGAAACTCCAGCGGGGGGAAGATACGCAGTACTTC,CASSLKLQRGEDTQYF,TRBJ2-5,TRBV19,-,TRBD2
TGTGCCACCAGCAGAGTTCAGGGGGATCAGCCCCAGCATTTT,CATSRVQGDQPQHF,TRBJ1-5,TRBV15,-,TRBD1
TGTGCCAGCATCGGAGAGATTGCCGCCGCTGGGGAGCTGTTTTTT,CASIGEIAAAGELFF,TRBJ2-2,TRBV2,-,-
TGTGCCAGCAGGGCGCCTAGCGGCTACGAGCAGTACTTC,CASRAPSGYEQYF,TRBJ2-7,TRBV6-5,-,TRBD2
TGTGCCACCAGAAAGCGCCCAGCAGATACGCAGTATTTT,CATRKRPADTQYF,TRBJ2-3,TRBV24-1,once,-
TGCAGTGTAAGGACTAGCGGGCACACCGGGGAGCTGTTTTTT,CSVRTSGHTGELFF,TRBJ2-2,TRBV20-1,many,TRBD2
TGTGCCAGCAGAACCCGGGTAGGTAGCAATCAGCCCGAGCATTTT,CASRTRVGSNQPEHF,TRBJ1-5,TRBV7-8,-,-
TGTGCCAGCAGCTTAGGGCAGGGAAGCTCCTACAATGAGCAGTTCTTC,CASSLGQGSSYNEQFF,TRBJ2-1,TRBV7-9,many,-
TGTGCCAGCAGCGTTTCTGGACAGGCAAGCGAGCAGTACTTC,CASSVSGQASEQYF,TRBJ2-7,TRBV9,-,TRBD1
TGTGCCAGCAGCTTGAAGGACAGGGAAGAGTCAGCTTTCTTT,CASSLKDREESAFF,TRBJ1-1,TRBV7-3,-,TRBD1
TGTGCCAGCAGTGAGCCGGGGGGGGACACCACTGAGGTGTTTTTT,CASSEPGGDTTEVFF,TRBJ2-2,TRBV9,-,TRBD2
TGCAGTGCTAGAGACCACATGGATTCCTCTGGAAACACCATATATTTT,CSARDHMDSSGNTIYF,TRBJ1-3,TRBV20-1,-,-
TGTGCCAGCAGTCCAGGGACTTCAGATACGCAGTATTTT,CASSPGTSDTQYF,TRBJ2-3,TRBV12-3/TRBV12-4,-,-
TGTGCCAGCGGGACGGAACAAGCGACCTACGAGCTGTACTTC,CASGTEQATYELYF,TRBJ2-7,TRBV7-3,-,-
TGTGCCAGCAGCCCGGGACAGGACTACTTGCTCCTCCACTTT,CASSPGQDYLLLHF,TRBJ1-6,TRBV7-2,-,TRBD1
TGCAGTGCTAGAAGGCAGGGTCAACAGCCCCAGCATTTT,CSARRQGQQPQHF,TRBJ1-5,TRBV20-1,many,-
TGTGCCACCAGCCGGGGTACCTACGAGCAGTACTTC,CATSRGTYEQYF,TRBJ2-7,TRBV15,-,-
TGTGCCAGCAGCCAAGAGTCCGGGACCCCGAGTCAGCCCCAGCATTTT,CASSQESGTPSQPQHF,TRBJ1-5,TRBV4-2,-,-
TGTGCCAGCAGTTCCCGCCGGGACAGGGGGCCCAGTGGCTACACCTTC,CASSSRRDRGPSGYTF,TRBJ1-2,TRBV12-3/TRBV12-4,many,TRBD1
TGCGCCAGCAGCCACGTTTCGGCTAGCAATCAGCCCCAGCATTTT,CASSHVSASNQPQHF,TRBJ1-5,TRBV4-1,-,-
TGTGCCAGCAGCTTTAATCGAGGGGACACTGAAGCTTTCTTT,CASSFNRGDTEAFF,TRBJ1-1,TRBV7-6,many,-
TGTGCCAGCAGCTTGCCGGGTGGCATCATCGGCGACATCTTC,CASSLPGGIIGDIF,TRBJ1-2,TRBV2,-,-
TGTGCCAGCAGCTTAGTTTATACAAAGACAGCTTTCACTGAAGCTTTTTTT,CASSLVYTKTAFTEAFF,TRBJ1-1,TRBV7-7,-,-
TGCAGCGTTGGGGCCGGGACAGGGGGCGGTCATGGCTACACCTTC,CSVGAGTGGGHGYTF,TRBJ1-2,TRBV29-1,few,TRBD1
TGTGCCAGCAGCTTAGCAGAGGGCTGGGAGACCCAGTACTTT,CASSLAEGWETQYF,TRBJ1-1,TRBV7-2,-,-
TGTGCCATCAGTGAGACTAGCGGTGGAGCAGATACGCAGTATTTT,CAISETSGGADTQYF,TRBJ2-3,TRBV10-3,many,TRBD2
TGTGCCAGCAGTCTCCCCGGGACAGGGGGAACCTCCGTGCAGTACTTC,CASSLPGTGGTSVQYF,TRBJ2-7,TRBV2,-,TRBD1
TGTGCCAGCAGCTTAGCTGGCACCTACGAGCAGTACTTC,CASSLAGTYEQYF,TRBJ2-7,TRBV5-1,many,-
TGTGCCAGCAGCCCCGGACCGGGACTTACAGATACGCAGTTC,CASSPGPGLTDTQF,TRBJ2-1,TRBV7-2,-,-
TGCGCCAGCAGCTTGGGTACAGGGGCCAGCAATCAGCCCCAGCATTTT,CASSLGTGASNQPQHF,TRBJ1-5,TRBV7-2,-,TRBD1
TGTGCCAGCAGCCGCGACGACACAAGGAAAACTTTCTTTTTC,CASSRDDTRKTFFF,TRBJ2-1,TRBV7-9,-,-
TGCAGTGCTAGCCAGGGAATTGAAAAACTGTTTTTT,CSASQGIEKLFF,TRBJ1-4,TRBV20-1,many,-
TGTGCCAGCATCACAACCGGGACGGGGAGCTATGGCTACAACTTC,CASITTGTGSYGYNF,TRBJ2-7,TRBV2,-,-
TGCGCCAGCAGCCTACAGGTTATCTATGGCTACACCTTC,CASSLQVIYGYTF,TRBJ1-2,TRBV5-1,-,-
TGTGCCAGCAGTTACTGGTGGGGCTACACCTTC,CASSYWWGYTF,TRBJ1-2,TRBV6-6,-,-
TGTGCCAGCAGCTTGGCCAACAGGGGTGGGGCTTTCTTT,CASSLANRGGAFF,TRBJ1-1,TRBV5-4,many,TRBD1
TGTGCCAGCAGCTCAAGTGGATTGAGCTCACCGCTCCATTTT,CASSSSGLSSPLHF,TRBJ1-6,TRBV7-3,-,-
TGTGCCAGCGGCGGAGGGGGGGACCACTGCGAGCCGTTC,CASGGGGDHCEPF,TRBJ1-2,TRBV9,-,-
TGTGCCAGCAGTGATCACGGTAGCGCGATATCTAATTTGCAGTTATTC,CASSDHGSAISNLQLF,TRBJ2-1,TRBV2,-,-